This entry features one T cell receptor (beta chain) sequence. The data derive from a study of human T cells and chemical hapten exposure. Germline values: CDR1 KGHDR, CDR2 SFDVKD. The CDR3 totals 16 residues. J was trimmed by 2 bases and V by 4 bases; bases with no gene match: 7. Noted time point: pre-sensitization, week 0. Described treatment: therapeutic diphenylcyclopropenone sensitization with weekly scalp DPC. Via MiXCR, TCRdb re-called the RACE reads, giving one row per CDR3 protein. The sample includes nearly 110,000 distinct CDR3 sequences, 10% to 15% of them seen just once. This chain links TRBV24-1 with TRBJ2-5; 9 bases are a match to TRBD1. This TCR was recovered from a woman aged 45-65 years with alopecia areata. Some clones in this sample may be carry-over from other donors' samples. Sequenced material: whole blood, taken in connection with sensitization to the hapten diphenylcyclopropenone (DPC). The chain's CDR3 is CATSDPSGTGQETQYF. CDR3 in DNA: TGTGCCACCAGTGACCCCTCCGGGACAGGGCAAGAGACCCAGTACTTC.